Given below is one TCR beta chain in context. The data stem from a study of OX40 agonist ivuxolimab in advanced cancers. Study-level background: Head and neck, renal cell, melanoma or hepatocellular carcinoma were the cancers that dose-escalation patients had.

Trimming took 0 bases from V and 7 from J; bases not matched to a gene: 8. CDR1 and CDR2 from the germline V gene are SGHVS and FQNEAQ. This CDR3 is built from 15 residues. Data came from immunoSEQ multiplex PCR; TCRdb stores just in-frame clones and leaves some out. Here the sample spans about 94,000 clones, under 95% being singletons. Sequenced here: CD4+ or CD8+ T cells sorted from blood, sampled in a trial of the OX40 agonist ivuxolimab. This sequence joins TRBV7-8 and TRBJ2-7; 8 bases line up with TRBD2. The receptor comes from an adult with an advanced solid tumor such as melanoma, head and neck, liver or kidney cancer. The CDR3 DNA sequence: TGTGCCAGCAGCTTAGCAGCTAGCGGGCCTATAGAGCAGTACTTC. Residues: CASSLAASGPIEQYF.